The T cell receptor (beta chain) described here comes from a study of blood T cells in healthy people across ages. The germline gives CDR1 SGHRS, CDR2 YFSETQ. Unmatched junction bases numbered 5, after V lost 4 bases and J lost 1 base. The CDR3 is made up of 17 amino acids. This clonotype was seen a handful of times. Its cognate antigen is unknown. Primers used in a second PCR of roughly 6 to 12 cycles were a sample-barcoded 5' primer and a J-beta primer mix. Via MiXCR, TCRdb re-called the 5' RACE reads, giving one row per CDR3 protein. The table lists under 2 million distinct CDR3 sequences, about 32% of them singletons, with roughly 10% in the top ten. Study-level points and caveats: Age advanced and TCR beta diversity per million T cells fell, roughly linearly.

The sequence derives from a woman in her thirties in good health. The sequencing sample was made of blood. The V and J genes are TRBV5-1 and TRBJ2-1; 13 bases line up with TRBD2. The CDR3 DNA reads TGCGCCAGCAGCCTGACTAGCGGGGGGACGTCCTACAATGAGCAGTTCTTC. Translation: CASSLTSGGTSYNEQFF.